A single T cell receptor beta chain is shown here with its context. Its target is unknown. TCRdb's table, derived via immunoSEQ multiplex PCR, lists solely in-frame clones and lacks some. The data show about 350,000 clones, around 89% seen once. Treatment defined: roughly 20 received Ad26.COV2.S at low or high dose, single or two shots; about 5 received placebo; per-sample allocation not given. Day 63 following the first vaccine or placebo injection was when the samples were taken. This sample is part of a study of Ad26.COV2.S vaccination and SARS-CoV-2 variants. On the study more broadly: Ad26.COV2.S, an intramuscular injection, was given once or twice 56 days apart. Findings of the study overall: Responses of spike-specific T cells (both CD8+ and CD4+) reportedly showed substantial breadth after vaccination. Those who received the vaccine showed greater spike-specific TCR breadth than those given placebo.

The CDR3 sequence is 15 residues long. The trim removed 4 bases at V and 2 bases at J, leaving 8 bases unmatched. Germline V gene data show CDR1 as SGHAT and CDR2 as FQDESV (reference sequence). The rearrangement joins TRBV11-1 to TRBJ2-7; 7 bases fit TRBD1. The sequences come from peripheral blood, collected in a trial of Ad26.COV2.S vaccine versus placebo. The sequence derives from a person aged 18-60 years who received the Ad26.COV2.S COVID-19 vaccine or a placebo. CDR3 protein: CASSSGQLRPYEQYF. The CDR3 coding sequence is TGTGCCAGCAGCTCGGGACAGCTAAGACCCTACGAGCAGTACTTC. The complete variable domain, with remaining parts taken from reference TRBV11-1 and TRBJ2-7, reads EAEVAQSPRYKITEKSQAVAFWCDPISGHATLYWYRQILGQGPELLVQFQDESVVDDSQLPKDRFSAERLKGVDSTLKIQPAELGDSAMYLCASSSGQLRPYEQYFGPGTRLTVT.